This T cell receptor beta chain was identified during a study of T cell clones after liver transplantation. The study's findings and limits: A larger donor-reactive than third-party decline suggested partial antigen-specific deletion. A significant post-transplant drop in circulating graft-donor-reactive CD4 TCRbeta sequences occurred in most of the 8 subjects.

Produced via immunoSEQ multiplex PCR; TCRdb's table is partial and in-frame only. The sample contains tens of thousands of clones, about 92% of which appear only once. Germline V gives CDR1 MDHEN, CDR2 SYDVKM. Trimming removed 7 bases from V and 7 bases from J, with 11 bases in between. This CDR3 has 12 amino acids. With regard to this clone: Its target is unknown.

This receptor was taken from a human patient who received a liver transplant. Some T cells may trace back to the graft donor. The source was CD4+ T cells from blood, collected roughly 25 months after liver transplant. The chain recombines TRBV28 with TRBJ1-5; no clear D. CDR3 residues: CASTQIQQPQHF. Written as DNA, the CDR3 is TGTGCCAGCACCCAGATACAACAGCCCCAGCATTTT.